A selection of T cell receptor beta chains follows, all from one sample in a study of T cells in Graves' hyperthyroidism and ophthalmopathy. TCRdb itself ran the multiplex PCR reads through MiXCR, one entry per CDR3 protein. Of about 420,000 distinct CDR3 sequences detected, approximately 14% appear once; the ten largest clones hold around an eighth. What was sequenced was blood. All receptors come from a woman aged 18-30 years with Graves' hyperthyroidism. Both conserved end residues are part of each CDR3. A D gene is named only where the DNA matches it firmly. Rows may omit the clone size; those that give it use once, few, many or a size class.

.	TRBV20-1	TRBJ1-5	13	TRBD1	CSAGGQGNQPQHF	TGCAGTGCTGGTGGACAGGGCAATCAGCCCCAGCATTTT
many	TRBV25-1	TRBJ1-1	15	TRBD1	CARMDRGTGNTEAFF	TGTGCCAGAATGGACAGGGGGACTGGAAACACTGAAGCTTTCTTT
few	TRBV20-1	TRBJ2-3	13	.	CSAPPVSPDTQYF	TGCAGTGCTCCACCTGTATCGCCAGATACGCAGTATTTT
few	TRBV9	TRBJ2-1	15	TRBD2	CASSLTSGSWNEQFF	TGTGCCAGCAGCCTAACTAGCGGGAGTTGGAATGAGCAGTTCTTC
once	TRBV3-1	TRBJ1-4	15	.	CASSQVPGSHEKLFF	TGTGCCAGCAGCCAAGTCCCAGGGTCCCATGAAAAACTGTTTTTT
.	TRBV27	TRBJ1-2	14	.	CASSIGPSLYGYTF	TGTGCCAGCAGTATAGGCCCCTCCCTCTATGGCTACACCTTC
many	TRBV11-2	TRBJ2-7	10	.	CASSHLGQYF	TGTGCCAGCAGCCATCTCGGGCAGTACTTC
few	TRBV5-1	TRBJ2-3	15	.	CASSSGTWSTDTQYF	TGCGCCAGCAGCTCCGGGACATGGAGCACAGATACGCAGTATTTT
.	TRBV4-1	TRBJ2-3	14	.	CASSHTGSTDTQYF	TGCGCCAGCAGCCACACAGGGAGCACAGATACGCAGTATTTT
many	TRBV28	TRBJ2-7	11	.	CASSSLYEQYF	TGTGCCAGCAGTTCCCTCTACGAGCAGTACTTC
many	TRBV6-2/TRBV6-3	TRBJ1-1	13	.	CASRLRSAPGSFF	TGTGCCAGCAGGCTTCGCAGTGCCCCTGGATCTTTCTTT
many	TRBV5-4	TRBJ2-7	14	.	CASSRWGDTYEQYF	TGTGCCAGCAGTCGGTGGGGGGACACCTACGAGCAGTACTTC
many	TRBV7-3	TRBJ2-7	15	TRBD2	CASSLSSGRPYEQYF	TGTGCCAGCAGCTTATCTAGCGGGAGACCCTACGAGCAGTACTTC
few	TRBV20-1	TRBJ1-2	15	TRBD1	CSAAGRGQGNYGYTF	TGCAGTGCAGCCGGGAGAGGACAGGGGAACTATGGCTACACCTTC
.	TRBV10-3	TRBJ1-2	15	TRBD1	CAISSGTDPNYGYTF	TGTGCCATCAGTTCCGGGACAGATCCTAACTATGGCTACACCTTC
many	TRBV27	TRBJ2-3	16	.	CASNPPGVVSTDTQYF	TGTGCCAGCAACCCCCCAGGGGTGGTATCGACAGATACGCAGTATTTT
many	TRBV12-3/TRBV12-4	TRBJ2-3	15	.	CASTKDKFRGDTQYF	TGTGCCAGCACCAAAGACAAGTTTAGGGGCGATACGCAGTATTTT
.	TRBV5-1	TRBJ1-1	14	TRBD1	CASRRYRGRTEAFF	TGCGCCAGCAGGAGGTACAGGGGGAGAACTGAAGCTTTCTTT
many	TRBV2	TRBJ1-5	14	.	CASSEVTENQPQHF	TGTGCCAGCAGTGAAGTGACAGAGAATCAGCCCCAGCATTTT
many	TRBV2	TRBJ1-1	16	.	CASRDWGKFMNTEAFF	TGTGCCAGCAGAGATTGGGGAAAATTTATGAACACTGAAGCTTTCTTT
few	TRBV12-3/TRBV12-4	TRBJ1-5	14	TRBD1	CAGSGGHWTGPQHF	TGTGCCGGCAGCGGGGGACACTGGACAGGGCCCCAGCATTTT
many	TRBV11-2	TRBJ2-5	15	.	CASSLVWDQQETQYF	TGTGCCAGCAGCTTAGTGTGGGACCAGCAAGAGACCCAGTACTTC
many	TRBV6-5	TRBJ2-7	15	TRBD1	CASSYGDRVVVEQYF	TGTGCCAGCAGTTACGGCGACAGGGTCGTCGTCGAGCAGTACTTC
many	TRBV2	TRBJ2-7	14	TRBD1	CASTRDRTIYEQYF	TGTGCCAGTACCCGGGACAGAACTATCTACGAGCAGTACTTC
.	TRBV11-2	TRBJ1-5	15	.	CASSLGGRANGPQHF	TGTGCCAGCAGCTTGGGGGGCAGGGCGAATGGGCCCCAGCATTTT
many	TRBV12-3/TRBV12-4	TRBJ2-7	13	TRBD1	CASSWDRKYEQYF	TGTGCCAGCAGTTGGGACAGAAAATACGAGCAGTACTTC
.	TRBV7-6	TRBJ2-2	13	TRBD1	CASSPTGAGELFF	TGTGCCAGCAGCCCAACAGGGGCCGGGGAGCTGTTTTTT
many	TRBV5-4	TRBJ2-7	12	.	CASSLAGEEQYF	TGTGCCAGCAGCTTGGCCGGTGAGGAGCAGTACTTC
.	TRBV12-5	TRBJ1-6	17	.	CASGLVSLSSYNSPLHF	TGTGCTAGTGGTTTGGTATCCCTGAGCTCCTATAATTCACCCCTCCACTTT
.	TRBV24-1	TRBJ2-1	19	TRBD2	CATSDWSTGTSGLYNEQFF	TGTGCCACCAGTGATTGGTCAACCGGGACTAGCGGTCTGTACAATGAGCAGTTCTTC
few	TRBV7-2	TRBJ2-7	15	TRBD2	CASSQAPAGFYEQYF	TGTGCCAGCAGCCAGGCCCCAGCGGGGTTCTACGAGCAGTACTTC
few	TRBV12-3/TRBV12-4	TRBJ2-3	15	.	CASRNTASGTDTQYF	TGTGCCAGCAGAAACACCGCGTCGGGCACAGATACGCAGTATTTT
.	TRBV11-2	TRBJ2-1	13	.	CASSLVPNNEQFF	TGTGCCAGCAGCTTAGTCCCAAACAATGAGCAGTTCTTC
few	TRBV15	TRBJ1-1	14	.	CATSENRGNTEAFF	TGTGCCACCAGCGAGAATAGAGGTAACACTGAAGCTTTCTTT
.	TRBV9	TRBJ2-7	14	TRBD2	CASSVELASYEQYF	TGTGCCAGCAGCGTAGAACTAGCGAGCTACGAGCAGTACTTC
.	TRBV19	TRBJ1-4	16	.	CASSLREVATNEKLFF	TGTGCCAGTAGTCTTCGTGAGGTTGCAACTAATGAAAAACTGTTTTTT
.	TRBV19	TRBJ1-1	14	TRBD1	CASSISGGVTEAFF	TGTGCCAGTAGTATTTCAGGGGGCGTCACTGAAGCTTTCTTT
many	TRBV29-1	TRBJ2-5	15	.	CSVEDLWGMQETQYF	TGCAGCGTTGAAGATCTTTGGGGGATGCAAGAGACCCAGTACTTC
.	TRBV5-1	TRBJ1-2	18	.	CASSLAENERGFGKGYTF	TGCGCCAGCAGCTTGGCGGAAAACGAAAGGGGCTTTGGAAAAGGCTACACCTTC
few	TRBV5-1	TRBJ2-2	16	TRBD2	CASSPRLAGEAGELFF	TGCGCCAGCAGTCCTCGACTAGCGGGAGAGGCCGGGGAGCTGTTTTTT
many	TRBV6-6	TRBJ2-7	13	.	CASSYSGTYEQYF	TGTGCCAGCAGTTACTCGGGGACCTACGAGCAGTACTTC
.	TRBV19	TRBJ1-5	16	TRBD1	CASSLLGTGSNQPQHF	TGTGCCAGTAGTCTGCTCGGGACAGGGAGCAATCAGCCCCAGCATTTT
.	TRBV20-1	TRBJ1-2	15	TRBD1	CSARVWTGGGGGYTF	TGCAGTGCTAGAGTTTGGACAGGGGGCGGAGGTGGCTACACCTTC
many	TRBV13	TRBJ1-1	13	.	CASSHDRDIEAFF	TGTGCCAGCAGCCATGATCGGGACATCGAAGCTTTCTTT
few	TRBV19	TRBJ2-6	17	.	CASSIKGQHSGANVLTF	TGTGCCAGTAGTATAAAGGGACAACACTCTGGGGCCAACGTCCTGACTTTC
.	TRBV6-2/TRBV6-3	TRBJ1-5	14	TRBD1	CASRGGGPFQPQHF	TGTGCCAGCAGAGGAGGGGGCCCGTTTCAGCCCCAGCATTTT
few	TRBV4-2	TRBJ1-2	16	.	CASTAKRTAYHYGYTF	TGTGCCTCTACAGCCAAGCGAACAGCATATCACTATGGCTACACCTTC
many	TRBV10-3	TRBJ1-4	15	.	CAISESERTNEKLFF	TGTGCCATCAGTGAGTCGGAAAGGACTAATGAAAAACTGTTTTTT
many	TRBV2	TRBJ1-1	15	.	CASSVWGEFDTEAFF	TGTGCCAGCAGTGTATGGGGGGAGTTTGACACTGAAGCTTTCTTT
few	TRBV6-6	TRBJ2-4	16	.	CASSYSGRVAKNIQYF	TGTGCCAGCAGTTACAGTGGCAGGGTGGCCAAAAACATTCAGTACTTC
few	TRBV10-2	TRBJ2-6	17	.	CASSDFIRHSGANVLTF	TGCGCCAGCAGTGACTTTATCCGGCACTCTGGGGCCAACGTCCTGACTTTC
.	TRBV11-2	TRBJ2-1	17	TRBD2	CASSLESSGSFNGEQFF	TGTGCCAGCAGCTTAGAGTCTAGCGGGAGTTTCAACGGTGAGCAGTTCTTC
.	TRBV4-1	TRBJ2-1	19	TRBD2	CASSRGLIKGRGVFGEQFF	TGCGCCAGCAGCCGCGGATTAATCAAGGGGCGGGGGGTGTTCGGTGAGCAGTTCTTC